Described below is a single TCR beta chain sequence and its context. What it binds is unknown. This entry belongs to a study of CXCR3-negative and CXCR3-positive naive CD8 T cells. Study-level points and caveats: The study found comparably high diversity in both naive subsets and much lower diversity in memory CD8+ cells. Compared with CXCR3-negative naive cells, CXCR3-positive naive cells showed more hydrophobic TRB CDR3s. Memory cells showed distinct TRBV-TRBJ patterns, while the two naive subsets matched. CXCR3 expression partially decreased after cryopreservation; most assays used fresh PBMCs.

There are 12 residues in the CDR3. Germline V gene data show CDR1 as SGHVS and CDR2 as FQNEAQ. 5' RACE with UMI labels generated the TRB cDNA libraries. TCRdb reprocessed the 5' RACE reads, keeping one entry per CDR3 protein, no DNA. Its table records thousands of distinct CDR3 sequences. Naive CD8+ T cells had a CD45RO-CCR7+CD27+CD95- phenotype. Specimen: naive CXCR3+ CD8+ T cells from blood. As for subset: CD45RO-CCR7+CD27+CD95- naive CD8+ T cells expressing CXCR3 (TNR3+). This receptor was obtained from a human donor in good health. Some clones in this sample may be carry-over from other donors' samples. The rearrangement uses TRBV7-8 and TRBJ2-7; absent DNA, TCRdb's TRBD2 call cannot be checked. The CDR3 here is CASSTGLYGEYF.